This T cell receptor (beta chain) was sequenced for a study of OX40 agonist ivuxolimab in advanced cancers. On the study more broadly: Patients were dosed with the agonistic anti-OX40 (CD134) antibody ivuxolimab.

Trimming left V 6 bases short and J 1 base short, with 10 bases between. This CDR3 comprises 13 residues. Germline lookup yields CDR1 SGHDT and CDR2 YYEEEE. As regards this clone: The antigen is undetermined.

General observations from the study: Fewer expanded clones were found on average in CD4+ than in CD8+ T cells. A proportion of nonresponders additionally exhibited low normalized T-cell clonal expansion.

Sequencing was performed with immunoSEQ multiplex PCR; in TCRdb, only in-frame clones are kept and a portion is missing. The sample lists 68,000 or so clones, 86% occurring once. The clonotype was recovered from an adult with an advanced solid tumor such as melanoma, head and neck, liver or kidney cancer. The material sequenced was CD4+ or CD8+ T cells sorted from blood, taken in a trial of the OX40 agonist ivuxolimab. The chain is built from TRBV5-6 and TRBJ1-1; tentatively, D is TRBD1 (5 bases). The CDR3 here is CASIGHQNTEAFF. The DNA for the CDR3 is TGTGCCAGCATCGGACACCAGAACACTGAAGCTTTCTTT.